The clone carrying this T cell receptor beta chain was recorded at least ten times. Its specificity is not known. CDR1 is MNHEY and CDR2 is SVGEGT in the germline V gene. There are 16 residues in the CDR3. Unmatched junction bases numbered 3, after V lost 4 bases and J lost 2 bases. This entry is derived from a study of blood T cells in healthy people across ages. Notes on the study in general: The CMV status of each donor remained undetermined, and this could have confounded shifts in expanded clonotypes. More naive CD4+ cells and higher diversity marked long-lived donors relative to aged donors. A roughly linear fall in TCR beta diversity per million T cells was seen with increasing age.

A second roughly 6 to 11 cycle PCR used barcoded and J-beta primers. Each CDR3 protein is one row after TCRdb ran MiXCR on the 5' RACE reads. The sample has approximately 1.5 million distinct CDR3 sequences, approximately 32% seen once. This receptor was identified in a woman aged 30 to 39 in good health. The gene calls are TRBV6-2 or TRBV6-3 and TRBJ2-1; 12 bases match TRBD2. Sequenced sample: blood. CDR3 DNA sequence: TGTGCCAGCAGTTTCGGACTAGCGGGGACCTACAATGAGCAGTTCTTC. It yields the protein CASSFGLAGTYNEQFF.